This T cell receptor (beta chain) was sequenced in a study of response to subunit inactivated influenza vaccine. This clonotype has more than one count but fewer than ten. MiXCR, applied by TCRdb to the RT-PCR reads, yields one record per CDR3 protein. The table has roughly 540,000 distinct CDR3 sequences, 20% to 25% seen once. The CDR3 covers 15 residues. J gave up 2 bases and V 6 bases, and 7 bases lay outside the gene matches. In addition, the sample was reused for a study of T cells expressing NK-cell markers. In that study: The cDNA for TCR beta came from 5'RACE template switching with UMIs. As a fraction of CD8+ T cells, dominant NKG2C+ clonotypes reached about 1.0-8% in a handful of donors.

This clonotype originated in a man aged 45-60 years who received an inactivated influenza vaccine. The sequenced sample was CD4+ T cells sorted from PBMCs, obtained about 13 days after vaccination. V and J are TRBV12-3 or TRBV12-4 and TRBJ2-3, with 8 bases lining up with TRBD2. The CDR3 coding sequence is TGTGCCAGCAGAACCGGGACTAGGACCACAGATACGCAGTATTTT. Protein product: CASRTGTRTTDTQYF.